This TCR beta chain emerged from a study of CD4 T cells in relation to SARS-CoV-2 and coronaviruses. TCRdb keeps only in-frame clones here, not all; method: immunoSEQ multiplex PCR. The sample holds 41,000 or so clones; nearly 85% are singletons and the top ten take 1% to 1.5%. Losses at the gene ends were 4 bases for V and 4 bases for J; bases not matched to a gene: 10. The CDR3 is made up of 16 amino acids. In germline, CDR1 is LGHNA, CDR2 YNFKEQ. In the case of this clone: Antigen unknown.

The chain links TRBV4-2 to TRBJ2-3; the match to TRBD2 covers 8 bases. The specimen sequenced was naive CD4+ T cells from PBMCs, cultured in vitro. Subset indicated: naive CD4+ T cells isolated by negative enrichment. The clonotype was recovered from an adult with COVID-19. The DNA for the CDR3 is TGTGCCAGCAGCCCGACCGGGACTAGAAGTTCAGATACGCAGTATTTT. Translated: CASSPTGTRSSDTQYF.